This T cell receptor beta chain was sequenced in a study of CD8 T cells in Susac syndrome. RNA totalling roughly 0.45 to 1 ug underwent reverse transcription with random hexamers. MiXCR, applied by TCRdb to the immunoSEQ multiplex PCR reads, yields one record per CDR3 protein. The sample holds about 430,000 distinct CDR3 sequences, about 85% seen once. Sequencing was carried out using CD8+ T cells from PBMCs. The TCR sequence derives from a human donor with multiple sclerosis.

The CDR3 DNA reads as TGTGCCAGCAGCCAAGCTACGGGGTTTAGCGGGAGCTCCTACGAGCAGTACTTC. It yields the protein CASSQATGFSGSSYEQYF. The chain combines TRBV3-1 with TRBJ2-7; TRBD2 matches 9 bases. V was clipped by 1 base and J by 0 bases; unmatched bases: 10. This CDR3 comprises 18 residues. In germline, CDR1 is LGHDT, CDR2 YNNKEL (reference sequence).